This T cell receptor beta chain comes out of a study of blood T cells in healthy people across ages. Per germline, CDR1 DFQATT and CDR2 SNEGSKA (reference sequence). CDR3 length equals 13 residues. Trimming removed 5 bases from V and 1 base from J, with 11 bases in between. For the second PCR, which ran for about 7 to 11 cycles, a sample-barcoded 5' primer and a J-beta primer mix were used. Each CDR3 protein is one row after TCRdb ran MiXCR on the 5' RACE reads. This table has roughly 1,300,000 distinct CDR3 sequences, approximately 60% appearing once. The chain has TRBV20-1 and TRBJ1-1, with D perhaps TRBD1 (5 bases). The TCR comes from a man aged 18 to 29 in good health. The sample taken for sequencing was blood. The DNA of the CDR3 is TGCAGTGCTTATGGACATCAGAACACTGAAGCTTTCTTT. As protein: CSAYGHQNTEAFF.